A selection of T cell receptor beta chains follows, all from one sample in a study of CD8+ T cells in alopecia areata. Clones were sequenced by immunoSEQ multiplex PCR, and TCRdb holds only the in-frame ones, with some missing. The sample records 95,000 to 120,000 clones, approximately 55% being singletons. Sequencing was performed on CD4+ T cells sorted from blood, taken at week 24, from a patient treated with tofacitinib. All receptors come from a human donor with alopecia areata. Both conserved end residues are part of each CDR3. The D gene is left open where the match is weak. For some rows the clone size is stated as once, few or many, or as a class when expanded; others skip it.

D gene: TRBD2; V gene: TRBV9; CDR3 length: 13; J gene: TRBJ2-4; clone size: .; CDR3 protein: CASSGTSGNIQYF; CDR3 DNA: TGTGCCAGCAGCGGGACTAGCGGAAACATTCAGTACTTC
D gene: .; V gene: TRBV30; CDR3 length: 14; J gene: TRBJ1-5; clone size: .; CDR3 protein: CAWVRGIFNQPQHF; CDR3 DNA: TGTGCCTGGGTCCGGGGTATTTTTAATCAGCCCCAGCATTTT
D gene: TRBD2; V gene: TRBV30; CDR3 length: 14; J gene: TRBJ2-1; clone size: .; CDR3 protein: CAWSVGGSYNEQFF; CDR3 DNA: TGTGCCTGGAGTGTGGGGGGGTCCTACAATGAGCAGTTCTTC
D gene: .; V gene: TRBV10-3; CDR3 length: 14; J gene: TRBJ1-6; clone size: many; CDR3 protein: CAIRSRQDNSPLHF; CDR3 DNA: TGTGCCATCAGGTCGAGACAGGATAATTCACCCCTCCACTTT
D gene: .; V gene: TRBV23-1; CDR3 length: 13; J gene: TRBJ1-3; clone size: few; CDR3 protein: CASSPTAGNTIYF; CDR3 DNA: TGCGCCAGCAGTCCAACAGCTGGAAACACCATATATTTT
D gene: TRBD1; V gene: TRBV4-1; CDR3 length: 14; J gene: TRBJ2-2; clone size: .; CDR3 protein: CASSPGTGGGELFF; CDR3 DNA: TGCGCCAGCAGCCCCGGGACAGGGGGCGGGGAGCTGTTTTTT
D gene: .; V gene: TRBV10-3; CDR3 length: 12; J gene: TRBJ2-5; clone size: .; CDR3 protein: CAISESGETQYF; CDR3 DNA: TGTGCCATCAGTGAGTCTGGAGAGACCCAGTACTTC
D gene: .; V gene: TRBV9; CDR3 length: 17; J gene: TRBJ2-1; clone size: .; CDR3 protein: CASSVGVGGPFLNEQFF; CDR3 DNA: TGTGCCAGCAGCGTAGGGGTTGGGGGCCCGTTCCTCAATGAGCAGTTCTTC
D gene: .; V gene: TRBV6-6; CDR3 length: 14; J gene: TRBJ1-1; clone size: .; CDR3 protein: CASSYRPGDTEAFF; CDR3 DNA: TGTGCCAGCAGTTATCGGCCTGGGGACACTGAAGCTTTCTTT
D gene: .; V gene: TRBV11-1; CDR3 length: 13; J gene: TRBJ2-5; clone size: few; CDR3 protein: CASSFFGDETQYF; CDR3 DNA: TGTGCCAGCAGCTTCTTCGGGGACGAGACCCAGTACTTC
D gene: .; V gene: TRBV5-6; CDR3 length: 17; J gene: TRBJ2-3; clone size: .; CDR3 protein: CASSLDAQGYSTDTQYF; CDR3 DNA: TGTGCCAGCAGCTTGGACGCCCAGGGCTATAGCACAGATACGCAGTATTTT
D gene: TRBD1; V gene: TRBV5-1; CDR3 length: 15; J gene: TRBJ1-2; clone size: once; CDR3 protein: CASSLTPGTGVGYTF; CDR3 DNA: TGCGCCAGCAGCTTAACCCCCGGGACAGGGGTCGGCTACACCTTC
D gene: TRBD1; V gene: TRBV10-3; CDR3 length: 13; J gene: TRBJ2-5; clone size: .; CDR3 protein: CAIRTGGQETQYF; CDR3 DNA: TGTGCCATCAGAACAGGGGGCCAGGAGACCCAGTACTTC
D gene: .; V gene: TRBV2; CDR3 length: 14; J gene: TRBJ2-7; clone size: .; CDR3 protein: CASMSLDGGYEQYF; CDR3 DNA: TGTGCCAGCATGTCATTAGATGGGGGCTACGAGCAGTACTTC
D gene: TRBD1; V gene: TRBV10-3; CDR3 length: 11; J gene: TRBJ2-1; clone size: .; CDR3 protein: CAIRSDRGPFF; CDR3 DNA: TGTGCCATCAGATCGGACAGGGGGCCGTTCTTC
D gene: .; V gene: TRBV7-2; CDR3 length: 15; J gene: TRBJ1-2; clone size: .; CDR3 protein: CASSLGGNLNYGYTF; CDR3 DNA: TGTGCCAGCAGCCTCGGGGGAAACCTTAACTATGGCTACACCTTC
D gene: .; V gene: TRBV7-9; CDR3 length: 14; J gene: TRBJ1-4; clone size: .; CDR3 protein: CASSLESERHAPSF; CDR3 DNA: TGTGCCAGCAGCTTAGAATCTGAACGGCACGCCCCGTCTTTT
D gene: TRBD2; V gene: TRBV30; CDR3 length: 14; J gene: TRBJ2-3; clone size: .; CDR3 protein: CAWILAGATDTQYF; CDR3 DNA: TGTGCCTGGATTCTAGCGGGGGCCACAGATACGCAGTATTTT
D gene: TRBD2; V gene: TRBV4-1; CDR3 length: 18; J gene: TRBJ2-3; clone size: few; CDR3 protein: CASSQGTSGRGGPDTQYF; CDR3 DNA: TGCGCCAGCAGCCAAGGGACTAGCGGCAGGGGGGGCCCAGATACGCAGTATTTT
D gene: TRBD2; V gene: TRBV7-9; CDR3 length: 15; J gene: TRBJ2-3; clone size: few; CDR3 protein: CASSVSAGGQNTQYF; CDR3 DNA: TGTGCCAGCAGCGTCTCTGCGGGGGGGCAAAATACGCAGTATTTT
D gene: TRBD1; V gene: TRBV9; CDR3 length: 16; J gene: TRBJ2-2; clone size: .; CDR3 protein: CASSVSGQSYTGELFF; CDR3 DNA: TGTGCCAGCAGCGTATCGGGACAGAGCTACACCGGGGAGCTGTTTTTT
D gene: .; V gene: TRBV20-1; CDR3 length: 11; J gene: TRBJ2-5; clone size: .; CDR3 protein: CSATRQETQYF; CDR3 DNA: TGCAGTGCTACCCGCCAAGAGACCCAGTACTTC
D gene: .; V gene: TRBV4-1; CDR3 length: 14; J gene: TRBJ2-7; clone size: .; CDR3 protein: CASSQDSHGYEQYF; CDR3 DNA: TGCGCCAGCAGCCAAGATTCACATGGATACGAGCAGTACTTC
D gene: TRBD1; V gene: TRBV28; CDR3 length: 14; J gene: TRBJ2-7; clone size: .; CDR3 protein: CASSSGTVNYEQYF; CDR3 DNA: TGTGCCAGCAGTTCGGGGACAGTAAACTACGAGCAGTACTTC
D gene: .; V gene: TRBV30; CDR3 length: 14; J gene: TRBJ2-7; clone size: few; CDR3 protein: CAWTLGWGSYEQYF; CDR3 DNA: TGTGCCTGGACCCTGGGGTGGGGCTCCTACGAGCAGTACTTC
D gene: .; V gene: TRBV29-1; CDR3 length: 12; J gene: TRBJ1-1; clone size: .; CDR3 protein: CSVNRDGAEAFF; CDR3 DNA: TGCAGCGTGAACCGGGACGGGGCTGAAGCTTTCTTT
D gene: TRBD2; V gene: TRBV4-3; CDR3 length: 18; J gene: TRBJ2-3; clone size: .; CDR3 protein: CASSQARPAGGLFDTQYF; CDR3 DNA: TGCGCCAGCAGCCAAGCTCGCCCAGCGGGGGGGTTGTTTGATACGCAGTATTTT
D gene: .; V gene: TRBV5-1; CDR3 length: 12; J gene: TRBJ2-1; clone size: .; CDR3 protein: CASSPDLNEQFF; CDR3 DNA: TGCGCCAGCAGCCCTGACCTAAATGAGCAGTTCTTC
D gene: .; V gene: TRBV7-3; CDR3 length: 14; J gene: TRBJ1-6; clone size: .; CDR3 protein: CASSPYGGDSPLHF; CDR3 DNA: TGTGCCAGCAGCCCCTATGGGGGGGATTCACCCCTCCACTTT
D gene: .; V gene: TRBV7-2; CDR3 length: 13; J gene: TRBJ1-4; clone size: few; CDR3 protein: CASSLYSGEKLFF; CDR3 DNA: TGTGCCAGCAGCTTATATTCTGGTGAAAAACTGTTTTTT
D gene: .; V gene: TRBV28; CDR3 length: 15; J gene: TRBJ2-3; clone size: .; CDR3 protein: CASSLPGTDTDTQYF; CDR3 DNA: TGTGCCAGCAGTTTGCCGGGGACGGACACAGATACGCAGTATTTT
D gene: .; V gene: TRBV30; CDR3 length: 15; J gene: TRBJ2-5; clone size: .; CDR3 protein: CAWSSRQLRGETQYF; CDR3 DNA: TGTGCCTGGAGCTCACGACAACTCCGGGGAGAGACCCAGTACTTC
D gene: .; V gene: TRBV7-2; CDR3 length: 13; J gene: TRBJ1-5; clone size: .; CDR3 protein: CASTTQSNQPQHF; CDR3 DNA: TGTGCCAGCACGACACAGTCGAATCAGCCCCAGCATTTT
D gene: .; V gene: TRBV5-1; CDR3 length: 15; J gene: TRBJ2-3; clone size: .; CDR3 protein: CASSLIQGRTDTQYF; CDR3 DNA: TGCGCCAGCAGCTTAATACAGGGTCGGACAGATACGCAGTATTTT
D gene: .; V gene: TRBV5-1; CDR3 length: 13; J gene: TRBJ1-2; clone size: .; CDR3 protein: CASSLPDDYGYTF; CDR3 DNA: TGCGCCAGCAGCTTGCCGGACGACTATGGCTACACCTTC
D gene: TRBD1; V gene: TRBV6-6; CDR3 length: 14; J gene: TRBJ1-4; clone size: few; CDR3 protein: CASSPRGKNEKLFF; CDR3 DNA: TGTGCCAGCAGTCCCAGGGGGAAGAACGAAAAACTGTTTTTT
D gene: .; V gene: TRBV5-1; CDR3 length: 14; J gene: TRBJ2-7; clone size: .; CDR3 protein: CASSPPGNPYEQYF; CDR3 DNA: TGCGCCAGCAGCCCGCCAGGAAACCCCTACGAGCAGTACTTC
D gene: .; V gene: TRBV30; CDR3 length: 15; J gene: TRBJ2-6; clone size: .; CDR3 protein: CAWSGGASGANVLTF; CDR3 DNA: TGTGCCTGGAGTGGTGGGGCCTCTGGGGCCAACGTCCTGACTTTC
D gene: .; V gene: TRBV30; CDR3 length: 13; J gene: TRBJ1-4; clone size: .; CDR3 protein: CAWSLLGSEKLFF; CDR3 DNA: TGTGCCTGGAGTTTACTAGGGTCTGAAAAACTGTTTTTT
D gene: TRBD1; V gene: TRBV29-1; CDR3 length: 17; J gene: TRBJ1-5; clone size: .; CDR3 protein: CSVEDARTGDSNQPQHF; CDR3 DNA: TGCAGCGTTGAAGATGCTCGGACAGGGGATAGCAATCAGCCCCAGCATTTT
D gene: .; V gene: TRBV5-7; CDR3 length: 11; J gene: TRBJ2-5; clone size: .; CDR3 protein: CASSFEETQYF; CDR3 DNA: TGTGCCAGCAGCTTCGAGGAGACCCAGTACTTC
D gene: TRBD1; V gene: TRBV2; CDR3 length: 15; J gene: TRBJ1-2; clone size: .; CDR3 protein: CASSGTGSAFYGYTF; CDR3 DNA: TGTGCCAGCAGTGGGACAGGAAGCGCTTTCTATGGCTACACCTTC
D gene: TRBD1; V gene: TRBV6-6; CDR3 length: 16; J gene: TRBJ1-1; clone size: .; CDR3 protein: CASSYASPGQGFEAFF; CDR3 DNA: TGTGCCAGCAGTTACGCATCGCCGGGACAGGGTTTTGAAGCTTTCTTT
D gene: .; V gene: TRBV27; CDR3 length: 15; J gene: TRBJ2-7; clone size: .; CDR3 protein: CASSINSGGRYEQYF; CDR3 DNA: TGTGCCAGCTCCATAAACTCGGGGGGCCGCTACGAGCAGTACTTC
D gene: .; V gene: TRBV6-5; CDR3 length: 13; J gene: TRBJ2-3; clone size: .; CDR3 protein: CASSYSSTDTQYF; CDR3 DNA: TGTGCCAGCAGTTACTCTAGCACAGATACGCAGTATTTT
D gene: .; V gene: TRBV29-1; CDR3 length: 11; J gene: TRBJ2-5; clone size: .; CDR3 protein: CSVNPGETQYF; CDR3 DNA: TGCAGCGTTAACCCAGGGGAGACCCAGTACTTC
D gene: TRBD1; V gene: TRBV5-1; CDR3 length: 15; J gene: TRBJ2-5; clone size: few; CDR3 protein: CASSQGTASRETQYF; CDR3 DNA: TGCGCCAGCAGCCAAGGGACAGCCTCCCGAGAGACCCAGTACTTC